The entry below describes one T cell receptor (beta chain). Per the germline V gene, CDR1 is LGHDT and CDR2 is YNNKEL (reference sequence). J was trimmed by 0 bases and V by 5 bases; bases with no gene match: 1. The CDR3 spans 14 residues. This record belongs to a study of blood T cell repertoires in COVID-19. Per the study methods: Nucleated cell counts were estimated from reference gene primer amplification. Profiled with immunoSEQ multiplex PCR; TCRdb holds only in-frame clones, not every one. That table gives V, J and clone size, and the DNA gave D and trimming. The sample has approximately 190,000 clones; less than 90% are singletons.

The V call is TRBV3-1 (or the pseudogene TRBV3-2), the J call TRBJ1-5; 7 nucleotides agree with TRBD1. Sequencing was done on a sample of PBMCs or T cells enriched from blood (not recorded which). The clonotype originates from a woman aged 25 to 45 who had been exposed to COVID-19. The CDR3: CASSKGASNQPQHF. The CDR3 bases are TGTGCCAGCAGCAAGGGGGCTAGCAATCAGCCCCAGCATTTT.